This T cell receptor beta chain is from a study of cytotoxic CD8 clonotypes in ibrutinib-treated CLL. Study background: The patients comprised 10 to 12 relapsed/refractory and some 15 treatment-naive cases, some 17 IGHV unmutated. The study, taken as a whole, reports: Contraction or stability on treatment was seen for public clonotypes, which were uncommon. Before falling back toward baseline at progression, clonality had risen at the time of ibrutinib response.

Regarding this clone: The antigen remains unidentified.

V lost 2 bases, J lost 5 bases, and 16 bases lay in between. This CDR3 has 15 amino acids. CDR1 and CDR2 (germline): SGHRS, YFSETQ. The assay was immunoSEQ multiplex PCR, and TCRdb's table has in-frame clones only and misses some. Of 80,000 to 95,000 clones listed, around 75% are singletons. The sample consisted of PBMCs, taken after 12 months of ibrutinib treatment. The clonotype was recovered from a human donor with chronic lymphocytic leukemia. This chain links TRBV5-1 with TRBJ1-2; no firm D call. CDR3 residues: CASSFDGQNVYGYTF. CDR3 nucleotide sequence: TGCGCCAGCAGCTTTGACGGCCAAAACGTTTATGGCTACACCTTC.